One sample yielded the 20 T cell receptor beta chains listed below, sequenced in a study of cytomegalovirus exposure and HLA in healthy donors. PCR amplification relied on 60 Vbeta primers (plus 13 Jbeta primers). Assay: immunoSEQ multiplex PCR; the TCRdb copy retains only in-frame clones and omits some. The data contain 98,000 or so clones, over 60% of them singletons. The sequenced sample was PBMCs. The receptors shown here come from a human donor in good health.

This rearrangement joins TRBV9 to TRBJ2-3, with 7 nucleotides matching TRBD1. The trim removed 4 bases at V and 6 bases at J, leaving 14 bases unmatched. This CDR3 has 16 residues. From germline, CDR1 is SGDLS and CDR2 YYNGEE. Here the CDR3 DNA reads TGTGCCAGCAGCCCTTCCGGGACAGCGTTTTTCGATACGCAGTATTTT. Protein product: CASSPSGTAFFDTQYF.

This chain connects TRBV15 to TRBJ2-6, with 8 positions matching TRBD2. The junction had 12 bases not matched to a gene; V was cut back by 1 base and J by 4 bases. The CDR3 spans 19 residues. In germline, CDR1 is LNHNV, CDR2 YYDKDF (reference sequence). CDR3 nucleotides: TGTGCCACCAGCAGAGGCGGGGGAGCGGGAGTGGGAGGGGCCAACGTCCTGACTTTC. Its protein is CATSRGGGAGVGGANVLTF.

The rearrangement uses TRBV19 and TRBJ2-1, with D unclear. Trimming took 5 bases from V and 3 from J, leaving 5 bases between them. Germline CDR1 and CDR2: LNHDA and SQIVND (reference sequence). CDR3 length equals 12 residues. This chain's CDR3 is CASSLVYNEQFF. The CDR3 nucleotides are TGTGCCAGTAGTCTTGTCTACAATGAGCAGTTCTTC.

This clone was seen more than once but under ten times. V usage is TRBV5-1 and J usage is TRBJ1-2; D gene unclear. This CDR3 has 13 amino acids. Germline values: CDR1 SGHRS, CDR2 YFSETQ. V lost 1 base, J lost 8 bases, and 12 bases lay in between. CDR3: CASSLSPFGGYTF. The CDR3 coding sequence is TGCGCCAGCAGCTTGAGCCCATTCGGGGGCTACACCTTC.

This clone was observed a single time. J is TRBJ2-4 and V is TRBV19; no clear D. V lost 5 bases to trimming and J lost 0 bases, with 14 bases between them. The CDR3 totals 16 residues. Germline CDR1 and CDR2: LNHDA and SQIVND (reference sequence). This CDR3 is CASSGEHDLAKNIQYF. The CDR3 nucleotides are TGTGCCAGTAGTGGTGAACACGACTTAGCCAAAAACATTCAGTACTTC.

The rearrangement links TRBV13 to TRBJ1-3; no firm D call. The CDR3 totals 13 residues. Germline lookup yields CDR1 PRHDT and CDR2 FYEKMQ (reference sequence). Trimming left V 6 bases short and J 4 bases short, with 10 bases between. The CDR3 is CASRPSGGNTIYF. The CDR3 DNA reads TGTGCCAGCAGACCAAGCGGCGGAAACACCATATATTTT.

This clone was observed a few times. J is TRBJ1-5 and V is TRBV5-6, with 7 positions matching TRBD1. V lost 3 bases, J lost 0 bases, and 3 bases stayed unmatched. The CDR3 has 15 residues. CDR1 and CDR2 (germline): SGHDT, YYEEEE. Here the CDR3 DNA reads TGTGCCAGCAGCTGGGGACAGTATAGCAATCAGCCCCAGCATTTT. This translates into CASSWGQYSNQPQHF.

In its sample, this clone was seen once. The chain links TRBV5-1 to TRBJ2-7; D is possibly TRBD1 (5 bases). V lost 7 bases to trimming and J lost 6 bases, with 26 bases between them. The CDR3 contains 16 residues. Per the germline V gene, CDR1 is SGHRS and CDR2 is YFSETQ. CDR3 protein: CASQGWGFQGSSEQYF. In DNA, the CDR3 is TGCGCCAGCCAAGGTTGGGGCTTTCAGGGTAGCTCCGAGCAGTACTTC.

The V call is TRBV5-4, the J call TRBJ1-2; 8 nucleotides agree with TRBD1. This CDR3 contains 14 residues. V was clipped by 4 bases and J by 2 bases; unmatched bases: 4. Germline lookup yields CDR1 SGHNT and CDR2 YYREEE (reference sequence). DNA of the CDR3: TGTGCCAGCAGCGAAAGACAGGGGAACTATGGCTACACCTTC. This sequence encodes CASSERQGNYGYTF. Based on the CDR3 plus reference TRBV5-4 and TRBJ1-2, the full variable domain is ETGVTQSPTHLIKTRGQQVTLRCSSQSGHNTVSWYQQALGQGPQFIFQYYREEENGRGNFPPRFSGLQFPNYSSELNVNALELDDSALYLCASSERQGNYGYTFGSGTRLTVV.

This chain uses TRBV23-1 with TRBJ2-7; TRBD1 matches at 8 bases. TRBV23-1 is an ORF for which the function is uncertain. CDR3 length: 13 amino acids. V dropped 8 bases and J dropped 0; count of bases not matched to a gene: 3. DNA for the CDR3: TGCGCCAGCCGGGACAGGAGCTCCTACGAGCAGTACTTC. Translated: CASRDRSSYEQYF.

This clone was counted a single time. V is TRBV6-1 and J is TRBJ2-7; 8 nucleotides align to TRBD2. This CDR3 comprises 13 residues. With V trimmed by 4 bases and J by 3 bases, 2 bases remained unmatched. Germline V gives CDR1 MNHNS, CDR2 SASEGT. This CDR3 reads CASSVREGYEQYF. CDR3 in DNA: TGTGCCAGCAGTGTACGGGAGGGCTACGAGCAGTACTTC.

The rearrangement links TRBV19 to TRBJ2-3; tentatively, D is TRBD2 (6 bases). V was cut by 0 bases and J by 5 bases, with 15 bases left in between. There are 16 residues in the CDR3. From germline, CDR1 is LNHDA and CDR2 SQIVND (reference sequence). The CDR3 DNA follows: TGTGCCAGTAGTATAGATCAGGCGGGGTCCGGAGATACGCAGTATTTT. Encoded protein: CASSIDQAGSGDTQYF.

This chain links TRBV10-2 with TRBJ1-2; TRBD1 is a possible D gene (6 bases). The V gene's germline CDR1 is WSHSY and CDR2 SAAADI. CDR3 length: 15 residues. Trimming removed 8 bases at V and 0 bases at J, with 16 bases between. CDR3 sequence (DNA): TGCGCCAGCTCGGGGGGGCCGGGAGCTAACTATGGCTACACCTTC. Its protein product is CASSGGPGANYGYTF.

This clone was found a few times. This chain uses TRBV30 with TRBJ1-2; D is perhaps TRBD1 (5 bases). The germline gives CDR1 GTSNPN, CDR2 SVGIG (reference sequence). Trimming stripped 5 bases from V and 7 bases from J, with 14 bases between. This CDR3 region has 12 residues. The CDR3 DNA follows: TGTGCCTGGGAAAGGGGCACGGGTGGCTACACCTTC. Amino acid sequence: CAWERGTGGYTF.

The J gene is TRBJ1-4, the V gene TRBV30, with D possibly matching TRBD1 (6 bases). The germline V gene has CDR1 GTSNPN and CDR2 SVGIG (reference sequence). V gave up 5 bases and J gave up 0 bases, with 16 bases separating them. The CDR3 contains 16 residues. In DNA form, the CDR3 reads TGTGCCTGGCTTCCCGGGGGGCCCACAACTAATGAAAAACTGTTTTTT. Translation gives CAWLPGGPTTNEKLFF.

This chain connects TRBV4-1 to TRBJ1-5; D is possibly TRBD1 (5 bases). CDR1 MGHRA and CDR2 YSYEKL come from the germline V gene. CDR3 length: 16 residues. Trimming pared 1 base from V and 2 bases from J, leaving 12 bases between. Here the CDR3 DNA reads TGCGCCAGCAGCCAAGCTTGGTTGACAGGCAATCAGCCCCAGCATTTT. Amino acid sequence: CASSQAWLTGNQPQHF.

CDR3 region: CASSLGLAGDGDGELFF. The CDR3 DNA is TGTGCCAGCAGCTTGGGACTAGCGGGAGACGGGGACGGGGAGCTGTTTTTT. The V gene is TRBV5-5, the J gene TRBJ2-2, with 12 bases that match TRBD2. V shed 0 bases and J 7 bases; nucleotides not matched to a gene: 7. In germline, CDR1 is SGHKS, CDR2 YYEKEE (reference sequence). The CDR3 covers 17 residues.

The sample holds a few counts of this clone. The chain couples TRBV6-6 to TRBJ1-2; D gene unclear. V gave up 5 bases and J gave up 8 bases, with 12 bases separating them. Germline loops: CDR1 MNHNY, CDR2 SVGAGI (reference sequence). This CDR3 comprises 12 residues. In DNA form, the CDR3 reads TGTGCCAGCAGTCCCGGTGGAGGGGGCTACACCTTC. Protein: CASSPGGGGYTF.

The gene calls are TRBV7-2 and TRBJ2-1; TRBD2 matches 7 bases. Germline-derived CDR1 and CDR2 are SGHTA and FQGNSA. V was pared by 3 bases and J by 5 bases, with 7 bases of the junction left unmatched. The CDR3 consists of 15 residues. The CDR3, as DNA: TGTGCCAGCAGCTTTCAAGCGGGGCTTAACAATGAGCAGTTCTTC. Translating it yields CASSFQAGLNNEQFF. The full variable domain, in which reference TRBV7-2 and TRBJ2-1 provide the parts outside the CDR3, is GAGVSQSPSNKVTEKGKDVELRCDPISGHTALYWYRQSLGQGLEFLIYFQGNSAPDKSGLPSDRFSAERTGGSVSTLTIQRTQQEDSAVYLCASSFQAGLNNEQFFGPGTRLTVL.

The chain is built from TRBV19 and TRBJ2-7; 8 bases agree with TRBD1. Germline lookup yields CDR1 LNHDA and CDR2 SQIVND (reference sequence). The junction had 3 bases not matched to a gene; V was cut back by 6 bases and J by 2 bases. This CDR3 contains 13 residues. CDR3 in amino acids: CASRSTGAYEQYF. In DNA form, the CDR3 reads TGTGCCAGTAGGTCGACAGGGGCCTACGAGCAGTACTTC.